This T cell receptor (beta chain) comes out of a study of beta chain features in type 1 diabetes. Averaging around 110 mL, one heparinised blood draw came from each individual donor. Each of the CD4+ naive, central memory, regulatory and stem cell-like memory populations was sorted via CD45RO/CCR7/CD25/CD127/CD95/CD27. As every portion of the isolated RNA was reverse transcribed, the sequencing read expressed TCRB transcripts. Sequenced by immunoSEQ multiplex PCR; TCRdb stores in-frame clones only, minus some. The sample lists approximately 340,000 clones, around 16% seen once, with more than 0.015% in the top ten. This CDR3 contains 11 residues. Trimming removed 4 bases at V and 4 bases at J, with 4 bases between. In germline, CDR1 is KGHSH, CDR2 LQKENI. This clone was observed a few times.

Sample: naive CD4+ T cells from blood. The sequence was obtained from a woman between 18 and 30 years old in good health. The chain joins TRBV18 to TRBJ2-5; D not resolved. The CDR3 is CASSLSETQYF. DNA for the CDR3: TGTGCCAGCTCACTCTCAGAGACCCAGTACTTC.